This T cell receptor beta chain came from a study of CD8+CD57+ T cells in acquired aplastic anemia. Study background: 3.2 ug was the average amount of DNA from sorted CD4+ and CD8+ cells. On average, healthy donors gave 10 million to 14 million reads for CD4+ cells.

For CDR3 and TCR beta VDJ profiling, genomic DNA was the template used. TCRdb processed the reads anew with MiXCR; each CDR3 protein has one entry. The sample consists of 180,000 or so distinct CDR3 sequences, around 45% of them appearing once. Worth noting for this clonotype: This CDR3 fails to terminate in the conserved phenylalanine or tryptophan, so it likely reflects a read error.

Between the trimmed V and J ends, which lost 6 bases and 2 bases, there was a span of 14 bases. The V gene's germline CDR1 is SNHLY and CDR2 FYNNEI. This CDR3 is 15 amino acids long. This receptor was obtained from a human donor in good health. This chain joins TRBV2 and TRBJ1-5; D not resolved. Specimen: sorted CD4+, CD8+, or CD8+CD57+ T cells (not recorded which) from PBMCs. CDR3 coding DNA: TGTGCCAGCAGAATGGAAAGGGCTCGCAATCAGCCCCAGCATTCT. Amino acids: CASRMERARNQPQHS.